The clone carrying this T cell receptor beta chain was counted a few times. TCRdb recomputed calls from the RT-PCR reads with MiXCR, one row per CDR3 protein. Among around 700,000 distinct CDR3 sequences listed, 12% to 15% were seen once. The sequence came from a female donor in good health, serving as a healthy control. The sequencing sample was made of memory CD4+ T cells from blood.

The CDR3 DNA sequence: TGCGCCAGCAGCCGCTACCGGGACAGGGAAGGCTACGAGCAGTACTTC. It is translated as CASSRYRDREGYEQYF. The V gene is TRBV4-3, the J gene TRBJ2-7; 9 positions match TRBD1. The CDR3 covers 16 residues. In germline, CDR1 is LGHNA, CDR2 YSLEER. Trimming cost V 4 bases and J 3 bases; bases outside gene matches: 10.